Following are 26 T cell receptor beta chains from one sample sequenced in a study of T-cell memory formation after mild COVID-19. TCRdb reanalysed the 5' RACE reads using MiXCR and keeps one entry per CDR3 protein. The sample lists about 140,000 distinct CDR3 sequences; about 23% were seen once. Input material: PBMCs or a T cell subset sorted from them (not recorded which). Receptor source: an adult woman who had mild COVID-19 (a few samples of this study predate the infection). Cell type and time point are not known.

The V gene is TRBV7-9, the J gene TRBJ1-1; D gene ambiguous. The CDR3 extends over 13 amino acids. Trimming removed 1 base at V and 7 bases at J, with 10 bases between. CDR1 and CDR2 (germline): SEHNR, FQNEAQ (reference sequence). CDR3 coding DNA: TGTGCCAGCAGCTTAGGGTCCGGGGTTGAAGCTTTCTTT. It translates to CASSLGSGVEAFF.

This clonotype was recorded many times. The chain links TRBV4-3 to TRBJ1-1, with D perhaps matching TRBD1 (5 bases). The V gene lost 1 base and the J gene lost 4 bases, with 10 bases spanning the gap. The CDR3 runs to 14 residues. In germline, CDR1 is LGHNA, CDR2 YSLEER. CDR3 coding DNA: TGCGCCAGCAGCCAAGCGCAGGGCTTCACTGAAGCTTTCTTT. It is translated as CASSQAQGFTEAFF.

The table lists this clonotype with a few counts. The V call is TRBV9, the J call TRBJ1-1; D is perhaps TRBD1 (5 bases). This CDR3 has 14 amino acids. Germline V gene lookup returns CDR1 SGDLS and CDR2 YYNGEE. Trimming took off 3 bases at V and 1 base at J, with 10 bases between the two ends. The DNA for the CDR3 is TGTGCCAGCAGCGCGGGACTGGCGAACACTGAAGCTTTCTTT. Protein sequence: CASSAGLANTEAFF. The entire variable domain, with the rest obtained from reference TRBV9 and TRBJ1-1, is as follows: DSGVTQTPKHLITATGQRVTLRCSPRSGDLSVYWYQQSLDQGLQFLIQYYNGEERAKGNILERFSAQQFPDLHSELNLSSLELGDSALYFCASSAGLANTEAFFGQGTRLTVV.

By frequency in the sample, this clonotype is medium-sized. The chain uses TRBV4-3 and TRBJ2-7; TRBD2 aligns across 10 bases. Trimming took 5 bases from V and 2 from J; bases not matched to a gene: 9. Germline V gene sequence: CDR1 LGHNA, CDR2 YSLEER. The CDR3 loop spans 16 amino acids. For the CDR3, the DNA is TGCGCCAGCAGCATGGGGCTAGCGGGAGAAACCTACGAGCAGTACTTC. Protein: CASSMGLAGETYEQYF.

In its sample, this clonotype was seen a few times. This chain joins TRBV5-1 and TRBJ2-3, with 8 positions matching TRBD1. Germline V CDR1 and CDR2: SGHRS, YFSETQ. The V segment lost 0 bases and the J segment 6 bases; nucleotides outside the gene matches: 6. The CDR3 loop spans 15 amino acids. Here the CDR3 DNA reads TGCGCCAGCAGCTTGGAGAGGACAGGGCCCGATACGCAGTATTTT. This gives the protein CASSLERTGPDTQYF. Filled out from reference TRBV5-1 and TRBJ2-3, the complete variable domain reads KAGVTQTPRYLIKTRGQQVTLSCSPISGHRSVSWYQQTPGQGLQFLFEYFSETQRNKGNFPGRFSGRQFSNSRSEMNVSTLELGDSALYLCASSLERTGPDTQYFGPGTRLTVL.

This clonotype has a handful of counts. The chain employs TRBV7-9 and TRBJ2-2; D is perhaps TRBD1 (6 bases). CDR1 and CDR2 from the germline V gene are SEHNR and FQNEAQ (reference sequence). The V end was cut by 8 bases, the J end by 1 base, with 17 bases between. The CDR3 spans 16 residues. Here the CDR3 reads CASGTSGQLNTGELFF. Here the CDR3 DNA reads TGTGCCAGCGGTACCTCGGGACAACTGAACACCGGGGAGCTGTTTTTT.

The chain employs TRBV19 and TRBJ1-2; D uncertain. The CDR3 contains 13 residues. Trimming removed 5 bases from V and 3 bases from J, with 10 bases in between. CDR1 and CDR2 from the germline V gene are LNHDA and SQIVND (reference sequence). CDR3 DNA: TGTGCCAGTAGTCTAAGGACGTACTATGGCTACACCTTC. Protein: CASSLRTYYGYTF.

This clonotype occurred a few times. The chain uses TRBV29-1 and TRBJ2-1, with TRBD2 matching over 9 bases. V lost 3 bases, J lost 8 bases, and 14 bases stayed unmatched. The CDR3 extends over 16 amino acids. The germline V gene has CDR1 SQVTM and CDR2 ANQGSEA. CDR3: CSVEEELSGRSDEQFF. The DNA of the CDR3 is TGCAGCGTTGAGGAGGAGCTTAGCGGGAGATCGGATGAGCAGTTCTTC.

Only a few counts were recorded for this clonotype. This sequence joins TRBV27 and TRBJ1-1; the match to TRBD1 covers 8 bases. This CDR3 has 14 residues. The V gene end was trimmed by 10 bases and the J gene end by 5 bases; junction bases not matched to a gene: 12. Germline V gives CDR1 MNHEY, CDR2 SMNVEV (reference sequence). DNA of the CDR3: TGTGCCACAGGGGGCTACCTTCAGGGGACTGAAGCTTTCTTT. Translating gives CATGGYLQGTEAFF.

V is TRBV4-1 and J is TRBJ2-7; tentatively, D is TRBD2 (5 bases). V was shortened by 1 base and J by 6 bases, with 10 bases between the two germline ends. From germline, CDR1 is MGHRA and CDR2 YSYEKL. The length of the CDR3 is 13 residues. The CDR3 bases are TGCGCCAGCAGCCAAGGATGGACTTTCGAGCAGTACTTC. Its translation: CASSQGWTFEQYF.

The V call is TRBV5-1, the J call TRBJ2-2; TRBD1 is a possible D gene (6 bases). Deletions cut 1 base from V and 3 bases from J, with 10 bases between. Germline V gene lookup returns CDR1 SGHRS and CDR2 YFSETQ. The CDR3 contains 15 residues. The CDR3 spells CASSLLPGDTGELFF. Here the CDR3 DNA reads TGCGCCAGCAGCTTGTTGCCAGGGGACACCGGGGAGCTGTTTTTT.

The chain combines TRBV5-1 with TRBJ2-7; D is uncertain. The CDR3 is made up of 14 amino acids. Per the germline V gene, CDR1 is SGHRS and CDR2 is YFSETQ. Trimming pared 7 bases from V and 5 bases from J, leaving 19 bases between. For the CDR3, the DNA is TGCGCCAGCGGAAACCACCCTGGCGCCCACGAGCAGTACTTC. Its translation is CASGNHPGAHEQYF.

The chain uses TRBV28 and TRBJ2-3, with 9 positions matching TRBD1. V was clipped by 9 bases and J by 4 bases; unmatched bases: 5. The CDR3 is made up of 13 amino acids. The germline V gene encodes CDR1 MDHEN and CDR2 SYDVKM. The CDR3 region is CASGQGFPDTQYF. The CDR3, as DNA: TGTGCCAGTGGACAGGGGTTCCCAGATACGCAGTATTTT.

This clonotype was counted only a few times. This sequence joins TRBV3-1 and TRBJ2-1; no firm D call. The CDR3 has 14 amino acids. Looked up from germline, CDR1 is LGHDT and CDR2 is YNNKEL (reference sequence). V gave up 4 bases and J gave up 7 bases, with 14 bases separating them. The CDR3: CASSPTGWINEQFF. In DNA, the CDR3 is TGTGCCAGCAGCCCCACGGGTTGGATTAATGAGCAGTTCTTC.

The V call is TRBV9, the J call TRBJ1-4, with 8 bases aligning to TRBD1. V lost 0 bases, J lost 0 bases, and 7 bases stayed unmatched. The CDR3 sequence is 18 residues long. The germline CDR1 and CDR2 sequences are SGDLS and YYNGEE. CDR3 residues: CASSVGQQGGPTNEKLFF. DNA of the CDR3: TGTGCCAGCAGCGTAGGACAACAGGGGGGGCCAACTAATGAAAAACTGTTTTTT.

Here the CDR3 reads CASSQRGAAGNQPQHF. DNA of the CDR3: TGCGCCAGCAGCCAGCGAGGGGCGGCCGGCAATCAGCCCCAGCATTTT. V gene TRBV4-1 combines with J gene TRBJ1-5; a possible D gene is TRBD1 (5 bases). Trimming stripped 3 bases from V and 2 bases from J, with 14 bases between. Per germline, CDR1 MGHRA and CDR2 YSYEKL. The CDR3 sequence is 16 residues long.

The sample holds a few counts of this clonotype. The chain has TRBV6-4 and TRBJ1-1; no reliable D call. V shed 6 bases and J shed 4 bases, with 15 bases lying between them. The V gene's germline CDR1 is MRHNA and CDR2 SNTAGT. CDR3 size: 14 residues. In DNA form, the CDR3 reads TGTGCCAGCAGCCCGGACCCCGAGGGCACTGAAGCTTTCTTT. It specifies CASSPDPEGTEAFF.

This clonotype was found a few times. For the CDR3, the DNA is TGTGCCAGCTCACCAAGCCTAGCGCCCGGGGAGCTGTTTTTT. It translates to CASSPSLAPGELFF. The genes are TRBV18 and TRBJ2-2, with TRBD2 as a possible D gene (6 bases). The CDR3 sequence is 14 residues long. Trimming removed 2 bases at V and 6 bases at J, with 10 bases between. The germline V gene encodes CDR1 KGHSH and CDR2 LQKENI.

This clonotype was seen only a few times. CDR3 protein: CASSLAISYEQYF. Written as DNA, the CDR3 is TGTGCCAGCAGTTTAGCCATCTCCTACGAGCAGTACTTC. This chain joins TRBV12-3 or TRBV12-4 and TRBJ2-7, with D unclear. The CDR3 covers 13 residues. The germline V and J ends were trimmed by 0 bases and 0 bases, with 3 bases remaining between them.

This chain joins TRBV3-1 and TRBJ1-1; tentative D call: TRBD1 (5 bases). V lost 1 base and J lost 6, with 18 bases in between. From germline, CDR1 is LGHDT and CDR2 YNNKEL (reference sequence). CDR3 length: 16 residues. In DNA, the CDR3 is TGTGCCAGCAGCCAAGGCGTCGGGGGGTCTCGGGCTGAAGCTTTCTTT. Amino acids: CASSQGVGGSRAEAFF.

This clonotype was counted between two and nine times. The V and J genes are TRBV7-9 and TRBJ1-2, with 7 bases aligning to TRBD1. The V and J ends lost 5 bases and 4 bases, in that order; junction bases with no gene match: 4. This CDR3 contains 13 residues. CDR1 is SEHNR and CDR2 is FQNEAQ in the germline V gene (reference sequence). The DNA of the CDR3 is TGTGCCAGCAGCCGGGGACAGCCCTATGGCTACACCTTC. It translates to CASSRGQPYGYTF. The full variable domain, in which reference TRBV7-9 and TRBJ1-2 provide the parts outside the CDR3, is DTGVSQNPRHKITKRGQNVTFRCDPISEHNRLYWYRQTLGQGPEFLTYFQNEAQLEKSRLLSDRFSAERPKGSFSTLEIQRTEQGDSAMYLCASSRGQPYGYTFGSGTRLTVV.

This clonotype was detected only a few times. CDR3 loop: CAISETVEETQYF. Here the CDR3 DNA reads TGTGCCATCAGTGAGACAGTAGAAGAGACCCAGTACTTC. The chain joins TRBV10-3 to TRBJ2-5; D is uncertain. From germline, CDR1 is ENHRY and CDR2 SYGVKD. CDR3 size: 13 residues. With 2 bases removed from V and 3 bases from J, the gap between germline ends came to 7 bases.

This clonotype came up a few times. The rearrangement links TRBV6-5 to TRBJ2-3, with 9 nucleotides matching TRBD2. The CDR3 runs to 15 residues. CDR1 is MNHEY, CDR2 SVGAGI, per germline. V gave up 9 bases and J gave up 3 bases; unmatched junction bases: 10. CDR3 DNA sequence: TGTGCCAGTTATCAGCGGGAGGCGGGTACAGATACGCAGTATTTT. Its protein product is CASYQREAGTDTQYF.

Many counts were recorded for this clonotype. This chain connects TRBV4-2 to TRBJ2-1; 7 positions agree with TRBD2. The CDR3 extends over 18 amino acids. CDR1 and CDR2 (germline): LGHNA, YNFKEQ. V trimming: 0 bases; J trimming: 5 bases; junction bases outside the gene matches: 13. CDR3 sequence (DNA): TGTGCCAGCAGCCAAGAATATGGAGGGAGCGGGATGAACAATGAGCAGTTCTTC. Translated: CASSQEYGGSGMNNEQFF.

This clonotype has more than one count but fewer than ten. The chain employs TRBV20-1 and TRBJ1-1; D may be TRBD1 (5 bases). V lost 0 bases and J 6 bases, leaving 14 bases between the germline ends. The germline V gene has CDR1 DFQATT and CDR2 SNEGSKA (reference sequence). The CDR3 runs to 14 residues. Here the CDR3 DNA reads TGCAGTGCTAGAGATAGGGACTTACCGGCTGAAGCTTTCTTT. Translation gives CSARDRDLPAEAFF.

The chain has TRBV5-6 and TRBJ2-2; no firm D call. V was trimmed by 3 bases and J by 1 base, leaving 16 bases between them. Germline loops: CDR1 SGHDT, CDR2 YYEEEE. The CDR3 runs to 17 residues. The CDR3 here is CASSSYNWGKNTGELFF. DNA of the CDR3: TGTGCCAGCAGCTCGTACAACTGGGGAAAGAACACCGGGGAGCTGTTTTTT.